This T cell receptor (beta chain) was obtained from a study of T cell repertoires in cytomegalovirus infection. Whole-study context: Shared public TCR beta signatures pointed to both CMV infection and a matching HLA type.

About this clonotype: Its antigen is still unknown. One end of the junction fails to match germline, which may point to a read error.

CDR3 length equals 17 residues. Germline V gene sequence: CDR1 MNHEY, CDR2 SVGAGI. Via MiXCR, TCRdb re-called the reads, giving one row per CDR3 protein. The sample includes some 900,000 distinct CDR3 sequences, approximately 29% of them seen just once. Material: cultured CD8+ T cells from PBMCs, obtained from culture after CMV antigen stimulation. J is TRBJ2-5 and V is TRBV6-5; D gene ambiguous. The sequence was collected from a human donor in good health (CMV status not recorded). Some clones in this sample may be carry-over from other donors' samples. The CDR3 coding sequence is TGTGCCAGTAGTTACGAGGAACCAAACGAGGTCGAGGAGACCCAGTACTTC. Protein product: CASSYEEPNEVEETQYF.